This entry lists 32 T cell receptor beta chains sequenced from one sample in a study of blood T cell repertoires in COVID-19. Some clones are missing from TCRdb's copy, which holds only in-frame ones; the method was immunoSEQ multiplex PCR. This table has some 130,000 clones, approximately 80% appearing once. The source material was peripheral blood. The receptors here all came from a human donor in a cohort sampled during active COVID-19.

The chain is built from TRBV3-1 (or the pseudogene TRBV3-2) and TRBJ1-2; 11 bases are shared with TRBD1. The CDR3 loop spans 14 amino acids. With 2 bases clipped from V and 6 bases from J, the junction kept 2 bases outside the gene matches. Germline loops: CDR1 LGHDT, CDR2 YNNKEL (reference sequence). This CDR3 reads CASSQRDRGNGYTF. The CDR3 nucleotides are TGTGCCAGCAGCCAACGGGACAGGGGGAATGGCTACACCTTC.

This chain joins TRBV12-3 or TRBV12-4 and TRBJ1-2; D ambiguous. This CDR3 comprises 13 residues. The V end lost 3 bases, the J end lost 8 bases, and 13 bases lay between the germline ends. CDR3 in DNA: TGTGCCAGCAGTTTCAGCGAGGGTACGGGCTACACCTTC. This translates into CASSFSEGTGYTF.

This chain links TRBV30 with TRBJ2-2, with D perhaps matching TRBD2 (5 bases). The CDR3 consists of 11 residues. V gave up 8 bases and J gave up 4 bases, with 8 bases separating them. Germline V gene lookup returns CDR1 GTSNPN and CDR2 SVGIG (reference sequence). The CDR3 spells CARGGTGELFF. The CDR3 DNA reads TGTGCCCGTGGAGGCACCGGGGAGCTGTTTTTT.

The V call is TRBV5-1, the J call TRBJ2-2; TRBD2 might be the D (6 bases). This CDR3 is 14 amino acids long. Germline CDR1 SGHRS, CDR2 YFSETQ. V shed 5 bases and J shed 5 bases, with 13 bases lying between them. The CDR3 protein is CASREGRRTGELFF. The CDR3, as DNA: TGCGCCAGCAGGGAGGGGCGTCGGACCGGGGAGCTGTTTTTT.

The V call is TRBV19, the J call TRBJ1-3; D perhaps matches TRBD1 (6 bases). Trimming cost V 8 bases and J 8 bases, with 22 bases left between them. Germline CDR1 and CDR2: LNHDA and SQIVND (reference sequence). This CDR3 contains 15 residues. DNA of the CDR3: TGTGCCAGTGGAAGACAGGCCCAGTGGACGGACACCATATATTTT. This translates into CASGRQAQWTDTIYF.

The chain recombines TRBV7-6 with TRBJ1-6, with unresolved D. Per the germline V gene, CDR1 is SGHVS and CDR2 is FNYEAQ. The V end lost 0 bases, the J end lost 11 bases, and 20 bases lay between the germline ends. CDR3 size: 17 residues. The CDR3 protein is CASSLARSAGSRTPLHF. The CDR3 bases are TGTGCCAGCAGCTTAGCGAGGTCGGCGGGTTCGAGGACACCCCTCCACTTT.

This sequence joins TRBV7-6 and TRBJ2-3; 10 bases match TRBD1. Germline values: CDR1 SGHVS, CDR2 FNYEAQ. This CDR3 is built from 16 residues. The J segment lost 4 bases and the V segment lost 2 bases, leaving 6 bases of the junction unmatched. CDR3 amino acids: CASSLSPTGGPDTQYF. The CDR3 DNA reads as TGTGCCAGCAGCTTAAGCCCGACAGGGGGCCCAGATACGCAGTATTTT.

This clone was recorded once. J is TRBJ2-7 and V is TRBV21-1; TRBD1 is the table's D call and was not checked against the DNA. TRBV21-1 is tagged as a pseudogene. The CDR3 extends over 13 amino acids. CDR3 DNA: TGTGCCAGCGGACAGGGGGCTACCTACGAGCAGTACGTC. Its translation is CASGQGATYEQYV.

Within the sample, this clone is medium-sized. In nucleotides, the CDR3 is TGCGCCAGCAGCTCCCTCGGGACTAGCGGAAAGTACTTC. It codes for CASSSLGTSGKYF. The rearrangement uses TRBV5-1 and TRBJ2-5; 11 nucleotides agree with TRBD2. Unmatched junction bases numbered 7, after V lost 3 bases and J lost 12 bases. The CDR3 totals 13 residues. Germline V gene data show CDR1 as SGHRS and CDR2 as YFSETQ.

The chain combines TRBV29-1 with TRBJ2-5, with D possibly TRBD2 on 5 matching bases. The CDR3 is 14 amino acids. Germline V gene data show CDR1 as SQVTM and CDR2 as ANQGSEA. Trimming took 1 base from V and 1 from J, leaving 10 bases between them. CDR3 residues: CSVEVRSGQETQYF. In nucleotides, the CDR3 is TGCAGCGTTGAAGTGAGGAGCGGCCAAGAGACCCAGTACTTC.

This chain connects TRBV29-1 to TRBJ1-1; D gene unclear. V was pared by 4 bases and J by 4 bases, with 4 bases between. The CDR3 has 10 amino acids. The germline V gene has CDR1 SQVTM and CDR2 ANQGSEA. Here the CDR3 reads CSVGSTEAFF. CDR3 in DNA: TGCAGCGTTGGGAGCACTGAAGCTTTCTTT.

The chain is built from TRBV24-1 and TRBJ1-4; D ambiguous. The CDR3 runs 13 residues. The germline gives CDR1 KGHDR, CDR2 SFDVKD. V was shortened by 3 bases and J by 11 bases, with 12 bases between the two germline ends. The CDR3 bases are TGTGCCACCAGTGATCCGGGGAGAGAGAAACTGTTTTTT. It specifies CATSDPGREKLFF.

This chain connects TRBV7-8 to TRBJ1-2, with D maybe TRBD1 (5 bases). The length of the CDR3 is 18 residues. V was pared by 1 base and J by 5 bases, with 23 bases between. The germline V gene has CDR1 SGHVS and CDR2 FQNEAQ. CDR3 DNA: TGTGCCAGCAGCTTAGGGCCCATGGGAGGGGTTGATAAGTATGGCTACACCTTC. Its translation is CASSLGPMGGVDKYGYTF.

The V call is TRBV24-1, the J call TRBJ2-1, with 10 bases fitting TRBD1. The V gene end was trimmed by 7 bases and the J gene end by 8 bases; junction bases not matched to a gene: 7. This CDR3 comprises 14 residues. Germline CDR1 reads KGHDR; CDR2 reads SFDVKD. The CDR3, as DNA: TGTGCCACCAGCTTGACAGGGGGCATCGATGAGCAGTTCTTC. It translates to CATSLTGGIDEQFF.

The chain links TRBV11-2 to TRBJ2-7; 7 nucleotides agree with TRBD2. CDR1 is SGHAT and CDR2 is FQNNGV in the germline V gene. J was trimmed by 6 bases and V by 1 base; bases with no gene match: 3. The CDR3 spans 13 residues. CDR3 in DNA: TGTGCCAGCAGCTTAGGACTAGCCGGCGAGCAGTACGTC. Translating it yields CASSLGLAGEQYV.

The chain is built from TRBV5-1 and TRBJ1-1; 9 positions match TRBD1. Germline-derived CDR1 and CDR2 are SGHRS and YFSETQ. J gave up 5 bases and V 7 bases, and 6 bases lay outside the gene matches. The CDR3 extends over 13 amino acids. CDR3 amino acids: CASQQGAGTEAFF. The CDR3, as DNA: TGCGCCAGCCAACAGGGGGCTGGTACTGAAGCTTTCTTT. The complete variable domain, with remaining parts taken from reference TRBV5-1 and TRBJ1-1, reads KAGVTQTPRYLIKTRGQQVTLSCSPISGHRSVSWYQQTPGQGLQFLFEYFSETQRNKGNFPGRFSGRQFSNSRSEMNVSTLELGDSALYLCASQQGAGTEAFFGQGTRLTVV.

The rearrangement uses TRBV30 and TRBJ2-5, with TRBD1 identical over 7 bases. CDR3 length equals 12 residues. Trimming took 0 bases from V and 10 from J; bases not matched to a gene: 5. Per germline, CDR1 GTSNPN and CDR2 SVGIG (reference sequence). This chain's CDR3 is CAWSVFDRDQYF. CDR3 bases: TGTGCCTGGAGTGTCTTCGACAGGGACCAGTACTTC.

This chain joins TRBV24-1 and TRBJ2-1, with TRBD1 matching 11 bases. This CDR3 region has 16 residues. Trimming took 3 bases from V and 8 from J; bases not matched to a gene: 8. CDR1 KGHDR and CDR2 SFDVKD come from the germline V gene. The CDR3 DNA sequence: TGTGCCACCAGTGATGCCCCGGGACAGGGGGATGATGAGCAGTTCTTC. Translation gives CATSDAPGQGDDEQFF.

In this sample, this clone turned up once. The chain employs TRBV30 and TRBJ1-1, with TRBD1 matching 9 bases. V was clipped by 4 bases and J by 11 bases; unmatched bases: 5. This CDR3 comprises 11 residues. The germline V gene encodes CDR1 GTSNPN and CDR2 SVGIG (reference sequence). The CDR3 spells CAWNRGHPAFF. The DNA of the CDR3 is TGTGCCTGGAACAGGGGGCATCCGGCTTTCTTT.

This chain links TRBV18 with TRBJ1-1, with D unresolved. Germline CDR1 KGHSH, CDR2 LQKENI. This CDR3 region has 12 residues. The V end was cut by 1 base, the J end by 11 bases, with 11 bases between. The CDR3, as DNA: TGTGCCAGCTCACCACTAGGAGAGGTGGCTTTCTTT. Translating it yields CASSPLGEVAFF.

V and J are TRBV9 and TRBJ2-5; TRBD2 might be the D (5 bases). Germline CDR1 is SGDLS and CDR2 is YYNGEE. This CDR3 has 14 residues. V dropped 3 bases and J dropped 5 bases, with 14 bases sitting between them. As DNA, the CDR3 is TGTGCCAGCAGCGATCTGACGGGATCCGAGACCCAGTACTTC. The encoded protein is CASSDLTGSETQYF.

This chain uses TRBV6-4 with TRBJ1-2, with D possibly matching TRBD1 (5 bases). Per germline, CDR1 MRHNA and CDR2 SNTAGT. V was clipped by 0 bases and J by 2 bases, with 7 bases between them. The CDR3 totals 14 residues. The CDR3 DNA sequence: TGTGCCAGCAGTGACTCGGCAGGGAACTATGGCTACACCTTC. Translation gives CASSDSAGNYGYTF.

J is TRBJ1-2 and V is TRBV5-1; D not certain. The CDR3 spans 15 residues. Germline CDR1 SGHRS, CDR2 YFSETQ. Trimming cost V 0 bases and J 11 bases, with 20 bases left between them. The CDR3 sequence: CASSLAEVQVGGYTF. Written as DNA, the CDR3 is TGCGCCAGCAGCTTGGCTGAGGTTCAAGTGGGAGGGTACACCTTC.

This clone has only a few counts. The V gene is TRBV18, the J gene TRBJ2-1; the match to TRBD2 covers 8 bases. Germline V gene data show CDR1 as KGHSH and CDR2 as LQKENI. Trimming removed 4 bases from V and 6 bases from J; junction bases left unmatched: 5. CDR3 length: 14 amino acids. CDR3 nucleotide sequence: TGTGCCAGCTCACAGGGACTAGTTGCCAATGAGCAGTTCTTC. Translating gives CASSQGLVANEQFF. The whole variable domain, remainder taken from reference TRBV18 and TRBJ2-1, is NAGVMQNPRHLVRRRGQEARLRCSPMKGHSHVYWYRQLPEEGLKFMVYLQKENIIDESGMPKERFSAEFPKEGPSILRIQQVVRGDSAAYFCASSQGLVANEQFFGPGTRLTVL.

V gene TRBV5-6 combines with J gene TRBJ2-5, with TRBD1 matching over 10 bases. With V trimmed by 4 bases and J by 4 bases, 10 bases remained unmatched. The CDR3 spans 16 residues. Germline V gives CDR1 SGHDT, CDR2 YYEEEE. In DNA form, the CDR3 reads TGTGCCAGCAGCCCTGGGACAGGGGTAGTAGGAGAGACCCAGTACTTC. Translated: CASSPGTGVVGETQYF.

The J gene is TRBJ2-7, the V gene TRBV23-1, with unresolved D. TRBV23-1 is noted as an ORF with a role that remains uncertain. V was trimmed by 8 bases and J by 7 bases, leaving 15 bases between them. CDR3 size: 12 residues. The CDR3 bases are TGCGCCAGCTTTCACGGGTCCTGGGAGCAGTACGTC. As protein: CASFHGSWEQYV.

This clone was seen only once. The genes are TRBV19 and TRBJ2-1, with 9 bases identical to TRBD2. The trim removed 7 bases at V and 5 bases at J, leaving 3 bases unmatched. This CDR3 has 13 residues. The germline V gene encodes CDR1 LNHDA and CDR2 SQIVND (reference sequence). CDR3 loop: CASTTSGHNEQFF. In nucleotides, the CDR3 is TGTGCCAGTACGACTAGCGGACACAATGAGCAGTTCTTC.

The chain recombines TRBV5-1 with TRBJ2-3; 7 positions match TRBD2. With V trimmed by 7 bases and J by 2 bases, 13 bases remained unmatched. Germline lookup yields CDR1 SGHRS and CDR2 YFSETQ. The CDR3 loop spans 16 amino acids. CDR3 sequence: CASGRGASGFTDTQYF. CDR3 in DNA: TGCGCCAGCGGCCGTGGGGCTAGCGGATTCACAGATACGCAGTATTTT.

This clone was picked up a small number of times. DNA of the CDR3: TGTGCCAGCAGCCTTACGGCGGCAGCGGATAGCAATCAGCCCCAGCATTTT. It encodes CASSLTAAADSNQPQHF. The rearrangement joins TRBV7-2 to TRBJ1-5; D ambiguous. Germline V gives CDR1 SGHTA, CDR2 FQGNSA. The CDR3 spans 17 residues. V was pared by 5 bases and J by 0 bases, with 17 bases between.

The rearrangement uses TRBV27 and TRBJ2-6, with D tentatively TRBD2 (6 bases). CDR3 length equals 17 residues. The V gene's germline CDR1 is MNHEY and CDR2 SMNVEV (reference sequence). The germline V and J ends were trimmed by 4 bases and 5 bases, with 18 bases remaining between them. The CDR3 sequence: CASSSGGLMIRANVLTF. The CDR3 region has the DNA TGTGCCAGCAGTTCCGGAGGGTTAATGATTCGGGCCAACGTCCTGACTTTC.

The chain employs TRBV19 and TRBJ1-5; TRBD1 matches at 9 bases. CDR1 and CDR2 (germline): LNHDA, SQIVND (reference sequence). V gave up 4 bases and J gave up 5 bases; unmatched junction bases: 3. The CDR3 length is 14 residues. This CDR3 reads CASSTTGGHQPQHF. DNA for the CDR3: TGTGCCAGTAGTACTACAGGGGGCCATCAGCCCCAGCATTTT. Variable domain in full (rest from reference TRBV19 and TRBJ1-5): DGGITQSPKYLFRKEGQNVTLSCEQNLNHDAMYWYRQDPGQGLRLIYYSQIVNDFQKGDIAEGYSVSREKKESFPLTVTSAQKNPTAFYLCASSTTGGHQPQHFGDGTRLSIL.

This chain's CDR3 is CASSWTRAGGNEQFF. The CDR3 DNA follows: TGTGCCAGCAGCTGGACCCGCGCGGGGGGGAATGAGCAGTTCTTC. The J gene is TRBJ2-1, the V gene TRBV7-9, with TRBD2 matching 9 bases. The V gene's germline CDR1 is SEHNR and CDR2 FQNEAQ (reference sequence). The length of the CDR3 is 15 residues. The ends lost 4 bases at V and 7 bases at J; junction bases unmatched: 8.